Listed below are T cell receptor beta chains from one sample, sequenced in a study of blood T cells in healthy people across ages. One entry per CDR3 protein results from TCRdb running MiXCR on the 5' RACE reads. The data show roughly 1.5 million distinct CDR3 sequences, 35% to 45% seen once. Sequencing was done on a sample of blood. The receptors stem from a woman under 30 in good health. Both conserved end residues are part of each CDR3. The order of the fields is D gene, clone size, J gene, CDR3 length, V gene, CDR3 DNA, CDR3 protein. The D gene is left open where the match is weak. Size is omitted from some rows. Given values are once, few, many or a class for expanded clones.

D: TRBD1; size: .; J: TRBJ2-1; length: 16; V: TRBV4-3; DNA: TGCGCCAGCAGCCAAGTCTTTTCGGGACAGCGACCTGAGCAGTTCTTC; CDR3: CASSQVFSGQRPEQFF
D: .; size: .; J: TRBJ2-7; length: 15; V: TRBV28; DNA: TGTGCCAGCAGTTCGCCAGGGGTAGTTTCCTACGAGCAGTACTTC; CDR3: CASSSPGVVSYEQYF
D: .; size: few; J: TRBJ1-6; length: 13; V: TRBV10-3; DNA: TGTGCCACCCTGGGGCAGGGGAATTCACCCCTCCACTTT; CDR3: CATLGQGNSPLHF
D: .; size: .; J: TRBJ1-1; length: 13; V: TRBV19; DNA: TGTGCCAGTAGTATGGACACCAACACTGAAGCTTTCTTT; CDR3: CASSMDTNTEAFF
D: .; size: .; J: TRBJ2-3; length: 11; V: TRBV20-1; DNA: TGCAGTGCGAAGAACCTAGATACGCAGTATTTT; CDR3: CSAKNLDTQYF
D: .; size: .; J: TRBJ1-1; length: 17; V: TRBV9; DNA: TGTGCCAGCACCCGTAGTCCCGGAGGGACGGCGAACACTGAAGCTTTCTTT; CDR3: CASTRSPGGTANTEAFF
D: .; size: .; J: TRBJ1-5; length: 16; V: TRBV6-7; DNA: TGTGCCAGCAGTTACACATTTGAAGGCCCCAATCAGCCCCAGCATTTT; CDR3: CASSYTFEGPNQPQHF
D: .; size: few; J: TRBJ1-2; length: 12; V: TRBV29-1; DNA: TGCAGCGTTGGGGAGTTGGGCTATGGCTACACCTTC; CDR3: CSVGELGYGYTF
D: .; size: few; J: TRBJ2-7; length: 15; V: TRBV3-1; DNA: TGTGCCAGCAGCCAAGGACCGGGATCCCTCTACGAGCAGTACTTC; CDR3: CASSQGPGSLYEQYF
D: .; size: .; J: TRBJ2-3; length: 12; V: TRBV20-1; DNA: TGCAGTGCGGACACCAGCGCAGATACGCAGTATTTT; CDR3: CSADTSADTQYF
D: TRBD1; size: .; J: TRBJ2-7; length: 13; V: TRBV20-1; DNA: TGCAGTGCTAGAGATTGGACAGGGCGCGAGCAGTACTTC; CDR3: CSARDWTGREQYF
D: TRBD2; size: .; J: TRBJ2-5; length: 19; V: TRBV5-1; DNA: TGCGCCAGCAGCTTCTGGACTAGCGGGAGCAGTGAATCCTACAATGAGCAGTACTTC; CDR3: CASSFWTSGSSESYNEQYF
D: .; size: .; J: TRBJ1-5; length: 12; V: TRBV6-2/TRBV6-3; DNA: TGTGCCAGAGGACGGGGAGTGGATCCCCAGCATTTT; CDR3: CARGRGVDPQHF
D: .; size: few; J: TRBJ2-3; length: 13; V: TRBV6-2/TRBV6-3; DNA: TGTGCCATCAGTTTAGCGGGCACAGATACGCAGTATTTT; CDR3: CAISLAGTDTQYF
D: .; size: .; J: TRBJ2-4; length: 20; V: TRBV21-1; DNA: TGTGCCAGCAGCAAAGCGGCTAGCCGAGATGCCTCCGGGGACAAAAACATTCAGTACTTC; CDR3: CASSKAASRDASGDKNIQYF
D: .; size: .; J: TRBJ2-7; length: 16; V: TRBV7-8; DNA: TGTGCCAGCAGCCAGGGGACAACTCTCTCCTACAATGAGCAGTACTTC; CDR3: CASSQGTTLSYNEQYF
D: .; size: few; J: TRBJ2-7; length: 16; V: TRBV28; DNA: TGTGCCAGCAGTTCGTCCAGGGACGAAGCCGGTGGCGAGCAGTACTTC; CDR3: CASSSSRDEAGGEQYF
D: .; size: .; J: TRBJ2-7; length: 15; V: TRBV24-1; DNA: TGTGCCACCAGTGATTCCGGGACCTCCGTCTACGAGCAGTACTTC; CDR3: CATSDSGTSVYEQYF
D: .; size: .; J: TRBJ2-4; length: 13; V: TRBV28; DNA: TGTGCCAGCGCCGAGGGGGGGCAAAACATTCAGTACTTC; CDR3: CASAEGGQNIQYF
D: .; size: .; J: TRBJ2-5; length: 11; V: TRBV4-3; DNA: TGCGCCAGCAGCCAGAAAGATGAGCAGTACTTC; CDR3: CASSQKDEQYF
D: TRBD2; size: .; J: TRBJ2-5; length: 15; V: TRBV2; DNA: TGTGCCAGCAGTAAACGACTAGCGGGACAAGAGACCCAGTACTTC; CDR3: CASSKRLAGQETQYF
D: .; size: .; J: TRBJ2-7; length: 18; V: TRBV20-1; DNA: TGCAGTGCTAGAGTTCGGACTCGGGAGCGAGCTAATTCCTACGAGCAGTACTTC; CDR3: CSARVRTRERANSYEQYF
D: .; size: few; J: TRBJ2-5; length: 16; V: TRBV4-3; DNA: TGCGCCAGCAGCCAAGGCCTAGCGAAAGAGGCAGAGACCCAGTACTTC; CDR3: CASSQGLAKEAETQYF
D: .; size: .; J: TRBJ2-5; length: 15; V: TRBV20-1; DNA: TGCAGTGCTAACCGAGGGGGGGCATTTCAAGAGACCCAGTACTTC; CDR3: CSANRGGAFQETQYF
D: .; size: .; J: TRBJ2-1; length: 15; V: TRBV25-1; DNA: TGTGCCAGCAGTGACTCTAGGTTGTCCCTCTATGAGCAGTTCTTC; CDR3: CASSDSRLSLYEQFF
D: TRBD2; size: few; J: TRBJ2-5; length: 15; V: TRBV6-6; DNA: TGTGCCAGCAGTTGGACTAGCGGGAGGCAAGAGACCCAGTACTTC; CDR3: CASSWTSGRQETQYF
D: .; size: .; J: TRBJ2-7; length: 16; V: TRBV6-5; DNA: TGTGCCAGCAGTCCCGGGGGCATCCCAAGCTCCTACGAGCAGTACTTC; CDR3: CASSPGGIPSSYEQYF
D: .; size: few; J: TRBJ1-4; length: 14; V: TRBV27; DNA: TGTGCCAGCAGTTTCGTAGGCGGTAATGAAAAACTGTTTTTT; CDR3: CASSFVGGNEKLFF
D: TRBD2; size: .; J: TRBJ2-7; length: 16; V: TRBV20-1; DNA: TGCAGTGCTAGAGGGGGTTTGAAGGGACTAGCGCATGAGCAGTACTTC; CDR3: CSARGGLKGLAHEQYF
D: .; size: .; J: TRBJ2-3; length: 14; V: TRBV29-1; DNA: TGCAGCGTTGATCAGGGAAGGGGCACAGATACGCAGTATTTT; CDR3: CSVDQGRGTDTQYF
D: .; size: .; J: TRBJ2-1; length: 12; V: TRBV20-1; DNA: TGCAGTGCTAGCGGCCCGGGCGATGAGCAGTTCTTC; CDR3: CSASGPGDEQFF
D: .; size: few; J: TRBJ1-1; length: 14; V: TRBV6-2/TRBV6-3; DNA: TGTGCCAGCAGTGGAACCGGGACTCAGACTGAAGCTTTCTTT; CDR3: CASSGTGTQTEAFF
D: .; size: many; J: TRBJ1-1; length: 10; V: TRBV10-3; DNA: TGTGCACAGTTGAACACTGAAGCTTTCTTT; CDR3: CAQLNTEAFF
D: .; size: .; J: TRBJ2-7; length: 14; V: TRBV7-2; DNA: TGTGCCAGCAGCTTAGCGTCCACCCACAATGAGCAGTACTTC; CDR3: CASSLASTHNEQYF
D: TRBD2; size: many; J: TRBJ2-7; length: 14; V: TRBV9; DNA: TGTGCCAGCAGCGTAGCACTAGCGGGTTACGAGCAGTACTTC; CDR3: CASSVALAGYEQYF